This T cell receptor (beta chain) is drawn from a study of CD8 T cells in ankylosing spondylitis. General study results and limits: It appeared that ankylosing spondylitis blood was characterized by a TCR beta motif of seven or eight highly homologous variants.

A quantitative 5'-RACE method, one with molecular barcodes, was used to make TCR beta libraries. In TCRdb, the 5' RACE reads were re-called with MiXCR into one record per CDR3 protein. The sample has 450,000 to 550,000 distinct CDR3 sequences; approximately 5% are singletons. The table lists this clonotype with many counts. Its antigen is unknown. The sequenced sample was blood, either unsorted or a sorted T cell fraction (not recorded which). This clonotype was obtained from a male donor with ankylosing spondylitis.

DNA for the CDR3: TGCAGTGCTAGTCCCCCGCGGGGGGGGACAGATACGCAGTATTTT. Its protein product is CSASPPRGGTDTQYF. The chain is built from TRBV20-1 and TRBJ2-3; 9 bases line up with TRBD2. CDR1 and CDR2 from the germline V gene are DFQATT and SNEGSKA (reference sequence). V trimming: 3 bases; J trimming: 3 bases; junction bases outside the gene matches: 7. This CDR3 is 15 amino acids long.